The next 32 T cell receptor beta chains were all read from a single sample in a study of T cell responses to AZD1222 COVID-19 vaccine. Method: immunoSEQ multiplex PCR; TCRdb's copy keeps in-frame clones and lacks some. Of about 130,000 clones listed, roughly nine tenths are singletons. Sequences were derived from peripheral blood, sampled on day 0 of AZD1222 vaccination. The receptors here all came from an adult in good health.

This sequence joins TRBV7-9 and TRBJ1-1, with unresolved D. The germline V gene encodes CDR1 SEHNR and CDR2 FQNEAQ (reference sequence). CDR3 size: 13 residues. The V and J ends lost 1 base and 1 base respectively, with 4 bases between them. CDR3 DNA: TGTGCCAGCAGCTTAGGGCAGAACACTGAAGCTTTCTTT. Translation: CASSLGQNTEAFF.

The chain couples TRBV11-2 to TRBJ2-3, with 9 bases that match TRBD2. CDR1 and CDR2 (germline): SGHAT, FQNNGV. The CDR3 sequence is 17 residues long. The V and J ends lost 1 base and 2 bases, in that order; junction bases with no gene match: 7. DNA of the CDR3: TGTGCCAGCAGCTTAGTAGGTAGCGGGGGCTCCACAGATACGCAGTATTTT. It specifies CASSLVGSGGSTDTQYF.

The chain carries TRBV6-5 and TRBJ2-1; tentatively, D is TRBD1 (6 bases). The V end was cut by 6 bases, the J end by 7 bases, with 10 bases between. Germline values: CDR1 MNHEY, CDR2 SVGAGI. The CDR3 length is 12 residues. This CDR3 reads CASRGTGNEQFF. Here the CDR3 DNA reads TGTGCCAGCAGGGGCACAGGGAATGAGCAGTTCTTC.

The chain carries TRBV10-3 and TRBJ2-3; 7 bases are shared with TRBD2. Losses at the gene ends were 0 bases for V and 6 bases for J; bases not matched to a gene: 15. The CDR3 loop spans 18 amino acids. Germline V lookup: CDR1 ENHRY, CDR2 SYGVKD. In DNA, the CDR3 is TGTGCCATCAGTGAGTCTAAGTCGGGGGAGGGGAATGTGGATACGCAGTATTTT. Protein: CAISESKSGEGNVDTQYF.

The chain joins TRBV6-1 to TRBJ2-7; D may match TRBD1 or TRBD2 (6 bases each). The V end lost 2 bases, the J end lost 1 base, and 15 bases lay between the germline ends. Per germline, CDR1 MNHNS and CDR2 SASEGT. The CDR3 runs 16 residues. The CDR3: CASSEPGASESYEQYF. CDR3 nucleotide sequence: TGTGCCAGCAGTGAACCAGGGGCTAGCGAATCCTACGAGCAGTACTTC.

This rearrangement joins TRBV5-6 to TRBJ2-2; D is perhaps TRBD1 (5 bases). With 3 bases removed from V and 5 bases from J, the gap between germline ends came to 14 bases. Germline CDR1 and CDR2: SGHDT and YYEEEE. The CDR3 runs 15 residues. The CDR3 is CASSSGQVWTGELFF. The CDR3 DNA reads TGTGCCAGCAGCTCAGGACAAGTTTGGACCGGGGAGCTGTTTTTT.

This chain links TRBV16 with TRBJ1-5, with D possibly being TRBD1 (5 bases). Germline CDR1 is KGHSY and CDR2 is FQNENV. Trimming pared 3 bases from V and 7 bases from J, leaving 13 bases between. CDR3 length: 14 amino acids. The CDR3 DNA sequence: TGTGCCAGCAGCCAGAAAGGAGGGGAACAGCCCCAGCATTTT. The encoded protein is CASSQKGGEQPQHF.

The V and J genes are TRBV25-1 and TRBJ1-2; D is uncertain. The CDR3 runs 13 residues. Deletions cut 3 bases from V and 2 bases from J, with 7 bases between. Germline lookup yields CDR1 MGHDK and CDR2 SYGVNS. The DNA for the CDR3 is TGTGCCAGCAGTGAGAGGTGGAACTATGGCTACACCTTC. Its protein is CASSERWNYGYTF.

The gene calls are TRBV7-2 and TRBJ2-7; no clear D. Trimming pared 3 bases from V and 3 bases from J, leaving 9 bases between. This CDR3 spans 13 amino acids. The germline V gene has CDR1 SGHTA and CDR2 FQGNSA. For the CDR3, the DNA is TGTGCCAGCAGCTTCTCTCAGCGCTACGAGCAGTACTTC. Translated, it gives CASSFSQRYEQYF.

The rearrangement uses TRBV5-4 and TRBJ2-3, with no clear D. Germline CDR1 is SGHNT and CDR2 is YYREEE (reference sequence). The CDR3 is made up of 14 amino acids. V was shortened by 2 bases and J by 0 bases, with 7 bases between the two germline ends. The CDR3 DNA sequence: TGTGCCAGCAGCTTTCCGTCTAGCACAGATACGCAGTATTTT. Its protein is CASSFPSSTDTQYF.

The gene calls are TRBV28 and TRBJ2-7; D is perhaps TRBD1 or TRBD2 (5 bases each). V was pared by 9 bases and J by 4 bases, with 16 bases between. This CDR3 is built from 13 residues. Germline V gene sequence: CDR1 MDHEN, CDR2 SYDVKM. CDR3 region: CARTERAGYEQYF. The DNA for the CDR3 is TGTGCCAGGACAGAGAGGGCGGGTTACGAGCAGTACTTC.

V and J are TRBV28 and TRBJ2-5; 9 positions match TRBD2. Germline loops: CDR1 MDHEN, CDR2 SYDVKM. CDR3 length: 14 amino acids. Trimming removed 11 bases from V and 6 bases from J; junction bases left unmatched: 13. This chain's CDR3 is CAHAYSGSRKTQYF. The CDR3 coding sequence is TGTGCCCATGCATATAGCGGGAGTAGGAAGACCCAGTACTTC.

The genes are TRBV10-3 and TRBJ1-1; D call uncertain. The CDR3 loop spans 13 amino acids. Trimming cost V 9 bases and J 1 base, with 12 bases left between them. CDR1 ENHRY and CDR2 SYGVKD come from the germline V gene. The CDR3 loop reads CAMKDGPNTEAFF. In nucleotides, the CDR3 is TGTGCCATGAAGGACGGGCCGAACACTGAAGCTTTCTTT.

The chain carries TRBV30 and TRBJ1-1; possible D gene TRBD1, 5 bases. V lost 0 bases to trimming and J lost 3 bases, with 8 bases between them. The CDR3 contains 13 residues. Germline V gene sequence: CDR1 GTSNPN, CDR2 SVGIG (reference sequence). The CDR3 loop reads CAWSVQVYTEAFF. The CDR3 DNA sequence: TGTGCCTGGAGTGTACAGGTATACACTGAAGCTTTCTTT.

The rearrangement uses TRBV7-2 and TRBJ2-3; D is undetermined. Germline-derived CDR1 and CDR2 are SGHTA and FQGNSA. Trimming left V 5 bases short and J 2 bases short, with 20 bases between. CDR3 length: 17 residues. The DNA of the CDR3 is TGTGCCAGCAGCAAGCACAGTCGAACCCAGTACACAGATACGCAGTATTTT. Amino acids: CASSKHSRTQYTDTQYF.

The chain recombines TRBV10-3 with TRBJ1-6; perhaps TRBD1 as D (6 bases). Trimming left V 4 bases short and J 6 bases short, with 16 bases between. CDR1 is ENHRY, CDR2 SYGVKD, per germline. This CDR3 spans 16 amino acids. CDR3 DNA sequence: TGTGCCATCAGTGGGGAACAGGGAAAAATTAATTCACCCCTCCACTTT. It codes for CAISGEQGKINSPLHF.

This rearrangement joins TRBV5-1 to TRBJ2-7; 8 positions agree with TRBD2. V lost 0 bases and J lost 7; bases outside the gene matches: 9. The CDR3 has 15 residues. Germline V gene sequence: CDR1 SGHRS, CDR2 YFSETQ. CDR3 loop: CASSLVGSGMGEQYF. The CDR3 DNA reads as TGCGCCAGCAGCTTGGTGGGTAGCGGGATGGGGGAGCAGTACTTC. Full variable domain (outside the CDR3, taken from reference TRBV5-1 and TRBJ2-7): KAGVTQTPRYLIKTRGQQVTLSCSPISGHRSVSWYQQTPGQGLQFLFEYFSETQRNKGNFPGRFSGRQFSNSRSEMNVSTLELGDSALYLCASSLVGSGMGEQYFGPGTRLTVT.

J is TRBJ1-3 and V is TRBV9; 9 bases align to TRBD1. Germline V gene lookup returns CDR1 SGDLS and CDR2 YYNGEE. There are 16 residues in the CDR3. The ends lost 1 base at V and 1 base at J; junction bases unmatched: 3. CDR3 in amino acids: CASSVNRGRSGNTIYF. The CDR3 coding sequence is TGTGCCAGCAGCGTAAACAGGGGGCGTTCTGGAAACACCATATATTTT.

The chain links TRBV24-1 to TRBJ2-1, with TRBD2 matching 9 bases. This CDR3 region has 15 residues. CDR1 KGHDR and CDR2 SFDVKD come from the germline V gene. V was pared by 1 base and J by 9 bases, with 6 bases of the junction left unmatched. The CDR3, as DNA: TGTGCCACCAGTGATTTCGCGGGGGGGGTTTCTGAGCAGTTCTTC. Translated, it gives CATSDFAGGVSEQFF.

The CDR3 DNA reads as TGTGCCAGCACCCAGGGGGGAGATACGCAGTATTTT. Amino acid sequence: CASTQGGDTQYF. The gene calls are TRBV9 and TRBJ2-3; D is possibly TRBD1 (7 bases). Germline CDR1 is SGDLS and CDR2 is YYNGEE. Trimming took off 6 bases at V and 5 bases at J, with 10 bases between the two ends. The CDR3 is 12 amino acids.

This chain joins TRBV6-6 and TRBJ2-7; TRBD2 matches at 10 bases. V was pared by 6 bases and J by 3 bases, with 5 bases of the junction left unmatched. The CDR3 spans 14 residues. CDR1 is MNHNY, CDR2 SVGAGI, per germline (reference sequence). The CDR3 DNA reads as TGTGCCAGCAGCACTAGCGGGACCAACTACGAGCAGTACTTC. Protein product: CASSTSGTNYEQYF.

This chain joins TRBV6-5 and TRBJ1-2, with a tentative D call TRBD1 (5 bases). CDR3 length equals 15 residues. With 7 bases removed from V and 2 bases from J, the gap between germline ends came to 17 bases. CDR1 and CDR2 (germline): MNHEY, SVGAGI. CDR3 coding DNA: TGTGCCAGCACTCCCGGGGGGGGTGTCAACTATGGCTACACCTTC. It yields the protein CASTPGGGVNYGYTF.

The chain recombines TRBV6-5 with TRBJ2-7, with D maybe TRBD2 (5 bases). The CDR3 spans 12 residues. Germline CDR1 MNHEY, CDR2 SVGAGI. V shed 10 bases and J shed 2 bases, with 12 bases lying between them. This chain's CDR3 is CATEKEAYEQYF. The CDR3 DNA reads as TGTGCCACCGAGAAGGAGGCCTACGAGCAGTACTTC.

The chain is built from TRBV4-2 and TRBJ2-1, with D maybe TRBD2 (5 bases). V was clipped by 3 bases and J by 3 bases, with 15 bases between them. CDR3 length: 16 residues. Germline CDR1 reads LGHNA; CDR2 reads YNFKEQ. CDR3 residues: CASSHETGRFYNEQFF. The CDR3 region has the DNA TGTGCCAGCAGCCACGAAACGGGGAGATTCTACAATGAGCAGTTCTTC.

The chain couples TRBV7-2 to TRBJ1-1, with D perhaps TRBD1 (5 bases). The CDR3 covers 13 residues. Trimming removed 5 bases at V and 11 bases at J, with 18 bases between. Germline values: CDR1 SGHTA, CDR2 FQGNSA. This CDR3 is CASSMGPSPAAFF. The CDR3 DNA reads as TGTGCCAGCAGCATGGGACCGTCGCCTGCTGCTTTCTTT.

The CDR3 sequence is CASSYSFWAVQPQHF. The CDR3 DNA sequence: TGTGCCAGCAGTTACTCTTTCTGGGCGGTTCAGCCCCAGCATTTT. The chain combines TRBV6-5 with TRBJ1-5; D unresolved. V gave up 0 bases and J gave up 6 bases, with 12 bases separating them. The CDR3 length is 15 residues. Germline assignment: CDR1 MNHEY and CDR2 SVGAGI.

The chain links TRBV9 to TRBJ1-4, with D possibly matching TRBD1 (5 bases). CDR1 is SGDLS, CDR2 YYNGEE, per germline. The V end was cut by 3 bases, the J end by 9 bases, with 9 bases between. The CDR3 contains 12 residues. The CDR3 region is CASSEQGKKLFF. The DNA for the CDR3 is TGTGCCAGCAGCGAGCAGGGAAAAAAACTGTTTTTT.

V usage is TRBV12-3 or TRBV12-4 and J usage is TRBJ1-1, with TRBD1 matching 10 bases. The CDR3 runs 13 residues. Trimming cost V 4 bases and J 4 bases; bases outside gene matches: 0. Written as DNA, the CDR3 is TGTGCCAGCAGTTGGGACAGGGGCACTGAAGCTTTCTTT. This gives the protein CASSWDRGTEAFF.

The chain links TRBV7-3 to TRBJ2-3; D remains unclear. Germline V gives CDR1 SGHTA, CDR2 FQGTGA. V lost 6 bases, J lost 4 bases, and 17 bases lay in between. CDR3 length: 15 residues. CDR3 residues: CASSQKRSPADTQYF. CDR3 DNA: TGTGCCAGCAGTCAAAAACGTAGTCCGGCAGATACGCAGTATTTT. Based on the CDR3 plus reference TRBV7-3 and TRBJ2-3, the full variable domain is GAGVSQTPSNKVTEKGKYVELRCDPISGHTALYWYRQSLGQGPEFLIYFQGTGAADDSGLPNDRFFAVRPEGSVSTLKIQRTERGDSAVYLCASSQKRSPADTQYFGPGTRLTVL.

The rearrangement uses TRBV20-1 and TRBJ1-5; no clear D. Germline V gives CDR1 DFQATT, CDR2 SNEGSKA (reference sequence). Trimming took off 3 bases at V and 4 bases at J, with 7 bases between the two ends. The length of the CDR3 is 12 residues. The CDR3 bases are TGCAGTGCTAGTACGGGTAATCAGCCCCAGCATTTT. Protein sequence: CSASTGNQPQHF.

The chain has TRBV3-1 (or the pseudogene TRBV3-2) and TRBJ1-3; D not resolved. This CDR3 region has 13 residues. Germline CDR1 and CDR2: LGHDT and YNNKEL (reference sequence). V was clipped by 3 bases and J by 8 bases, with 11 bases between them. The CDR3, as DNA: TGTGCCAGCAGCCACGCCGGTCGGGACACCATATATTTT. As protein: CASSHAGRDTIYF.

The CDR3 is CASSAGTGNYGYTF. For the CDR3, the DNA is TGTGCCAGCAGTGCCGGGACAGGGAACTATGGCTACACCTTC. The V gene is TRBV28, the J gene TRBJ1-2; 9 bases agree with TRBD1. The germline CDR1 and CDR2 sequences are MDHEN and SYDVKM. The CDR3 loop spans 14 amino acids. V lost 5 bases and J lost 2; bases outside the gene matches: 3.